These 9 T cell receptor beta chains share one sample of origin, sequenced in a study of CD8 T cells in ankylosing spondylitis. TCRdb used MiXCR to reprocess the 5' RACE reads, holding one entry per CDR3 protein. The sample shows around 300,000 distinct CDR3 sequences, around a tenth of them seen only once. The sequencing input was blood, either unsorted or a sorted T cell fraction (not recorded which). Receptors were obtained from a female donor with ankylosing spondylitis or in good health (not recorded which).

This clonotype was recorded at least ten times. Here the CDR3 reads CASSLMDEQFF. As DNA, the CDR3 is TGTGCCAGCAGTTTGATGGATGAGCAGTTCTTC. The V call is TRBV12-3 or TRBV12-4, the J call TRBJ2-1; D is uncertain. Trimming removed 3 bases from V and 8 bases from J, with 5 bases in between. This CDR3 comprises 11 residues.

To note about this clonotype: A junction boundary mismatches the germline segment, possibly from a read error. The gene calls are TRBV5-1 and TRBJ2-5, with TRBD2 matching over 7 bases. CDR1 is SGHRS, CDR2 YFSETQ, per germline. CDR3 length: 14 amino acids. CDR3 region: CASSRAGEQETQSF. In DNA form, the CDR3 reads TGCGCCAGCAGCCGGGCGGGAGAACAAGAGACCCAGTCCTTC.

Many counts were recorded for this clonotype. The V call is TRBV20-1, the J call TRBJ2-3; 8 nucleotides agree with TRBD2. Germline V gene lookup returns CDR1 DFQATT and CDR2 SNEGSKA (reference sequence). J gave up 5 bases and V 3 bases, and 10 bases lay outside the gene matches. This CDR3 has 15 residues. The CDR3 loop is CSARVSGELGDTQYF. The CDR3 DNA sequence: TGCAGTGCTAGGGTTAGCGGGGAGCTTGGAGATACGCAGTATTTT.

This clonotype occurred many times. The chain joins TRBV5-1 to TRBJ1-5; TRBD1 matches at 7 bases. The V and J ends lost 1 base and 0 bases, in that order; junction bases with no gene match: 7. Germline lookup yields CDR1 SGHRS and CDR2 YFSETQ. The CDR3 has 17 amino acids. In DNA form, the CDR3 reads TGCGCCAGCAGCTTGCGGCCGACAGGGATTAGCAATCAGCCCCAGCATTTT. Residues: CASSLRPTGISNQPQHF.

This clonotype was detected ten times or more. The rearrangement uses TRBV5-1 and TRBJ2-5, with D tentatively TRBD1 (6 bases). Germline lookup yields CDR1 SGHRS and CDR2 YFSETQ. The CDR3 has 14 residues. V lost 6 bases and J 2 bases, leaving 14 bases between the germline ends. CDR3 nucleotides: TGCGCCAGCACCGAAGGGGGTCGACAAGAGACCCAGTACTTC. It translates to CASTEGGRQETQYF.

The V call is TRBV6-1, the J call TRBJ2-2, with 9 bases lining up with TRBD2. The CDR3 contains 14 residues. V was clipped by 6 bases and J by 6 bases; unmatched bases: 5. Germline values: CDR1 MNHNS, CDR2 SASEGT. The CDR3 sequence is CASRKKREAGELFF. CDR3 in DNA: TGTGCCAGCAGAAAAAAGCGGGAGGCCGGGGAGCTGTTTTTT.

CDR3 bases: TGCGCCAGCAGCTTGGTTTCGGCCAGCTCCTACGAGCAGTACTTC. Protein: CASSLVSASSYEQYF. This chain connects TRBV5-1 to TRBJ2-7; D gene uncertain. CDR3 length: 15 amino acids. V lost 0 bases and J 0 bases, leaving 10 bases between the germline ends. CDR1 is SGHRS, CDR2 YFSETQ, per germline.

Written as DNA, the CDR3 is TGTGCCAGCAGCCAAGATTTAGACTCCAAGAGCTCCTACGAGCAGTACTTC. As protein: CASSQDLDSKSSYEQYF. The genes are TRBV14 and TRBJ2-7; D is unresolved. Germline loops: CDR1 SGHDN, CDR2 FVKESK. Trimming shortened V by 0 bases and J by 0 bases, and 15 bases separated the two germline ends. There are 17 residues in the CDR3. The complete variable domain, with remaining parts taken from reference TRBV14 and TRBJ2-7, reads EAGVTQFPSHSVIEKGQTVTLRCDPISGHDNLYWYRRVMGKEIKFLLHFVKESKQDESGMPNNRFLAERTGGTYSTLKVQPAELEDSGVYFCASSQDLDSKSSYEQYFGPGTRLTVT.

This clonotype was seen ten or more times. V and J are TRBV12-3 or TRBV12-4 and TRBJ1-4; the D gene is possibly TRBD1 (6 bases). V was shortened by 6 bases and J by 10 bases, with 15 bases between the two germline ends. This CDR3 spans 13 amino acids. The CDR3 protein is CASSRDTRGKLFF. In DNA form, the CDR3 reads TGTGCCAGCAGCCGGGACACGCGAGGAAAACTGTTTTTT.